The next 32 T cell receptor beta chains were all read from a single sample in a study of beta chain features in type 1 diabetes. The sequenced template was cDNA made from the entire isolated RNA. Here immunoSEQ multiplex PCR was the method, and the copy in TCRdb shows in-frame clones only, minus some. The sample lists around 450,000 clones, roughly 10% occurring once. The sample comprised naive CD4+ T cells from blood. The receptors shown here come from a woman under 30 in good health.

This chain links TRBV7-9 with TRBJ2-5; TRBD1 aligns across 8 bases. Germline V gene sequence: CDR1 SEHNR, CDR2 FQNEAQ (reference sequence). J was trimmed by 5 bases and V by 4 bases; bases with no gene match: 15. This CDR3 region has 17 residues. The CDR3, as DNA: TGTGCCAGCAGCTCATCCCCGAGACAGGGGTATTGGGAGACCCAGTACTTC. This gives the protein CASSSSPRQGYWETQYF.

This clone occurred a few times. The chain is built from TRBV30 and TRBJ1-4; 9 bases match TRBD1. V lost 2 bases, J lost 7 bases, and 8 bases stayed unmatched. This CDR3 spans 15 amino acids. Germline-derived CDR1 and CDR2 are GTSNPN and SVGIG (reference sequence). The CDR3 sequence is CAWSPGQGVAEKLFF. The CDR3 region has the DNA TGTGCCTGGAGTCCGGGACAGGGAGTTGCTGAAAAACTGTTTTTT.

This clone was seen a handful of times. V is TRBV2 and J is TRBJ2-1; D gene unclear. CDR1 and CDR2 (germline): SNHLY, FYNNEI. This CDR3 comprises 13 residues. The V end was cut by 7 bases, the J end by 6 bases, with 13 bases between. The CDR3 loop is CASKRSSFNEQFF. The CDR3 DNA sequence: TGTGCCAGCAAGAGGTCTAGTTTCAATGAGCAGTTCTTC.

V usage is TRBV25-1 and J usage is TRBJ2-1, with TRBD1 as a possible D gene (5 bases). V lost 4 bases and J 12 bases, leaving 28 bases between the germline ends. The germline CDR1 and CDR2 sequences are MGHDK and SYGVNS. The CDR3 spans 17 residues. The CDR3 loop is CASSGSPTDNNDLGQFF. The CDR3 DNA reads TGTGCCAGCAGTGGCAGCCCGACAGACAACAATGACTTGGGGCAGTTCTTC.

The chain joins TRBV9 to TRBJ2-7, with 7 bases lining up with TRBD2. Germline trimming cut 1 base from V and 5 bases from J; bases unmatched to any gene: 9. The germline V gene encodes CDR1 SGDLS and CDR2 YYNGEE. This CDR3 comprises 15 residues. The DNA for the CDR3 is TGTGCCAGCAGCGTAAATCTTCTAGCGGCTAACGAGCAGTACTTC. Its protein product is CASSVNLLAANEQYF.

V is TRBV2 and J is TRBJ1-5; TRBD1 aligns across 7 bases. The CDR3 is made up of 15 amino acids. Germline V CDR1 and CDR2: SNHLY, FYNNEI. V trimming: 1 base; J trimming: 4 bases; junction bases outside the gene matches: 4. The CDR3 region is CASSEVAGGNQPQHF. The DNA for the CDR3 is TGTGCCAGCAGTGAAGTAGCAGGGGGGAATCAGCCCCAGCATTTT. The full variable domain, completed using reference TRBV2 and TRBJ1-5, is EPEVTQTPSHQVTQMGQEVILRCVPISNHLYFYWYRQILGQKVEFLVSFYNNEISEKSEIFDDQFSVERPDGSNFTLKIRSTKLEDSAMYFCASSEVAGGNQPQHFGDGTRLSIL.

The CDR3 protein is CASSPGRGRAPDTQYF. The CDR3, as DNA: TGTGCCAGCAGCCCCGGCCGGGGCAGGGCTCCAGATACGCAGTATTTT. The chain uses TRBV7-3 and TRBJ2-3; perhaps D is TRBD1 or TRBD2 (5 bases each). Trimming left V 5 bases short and J 4 bases short, with 19 bases between. Germline-derived CDR1 and CDR2 are SGHTA and FQGTGA. The CDR3 is made up of 16 amino acids.

V is TRBV5-4 and J is TRBJ1-2; no firm D call. With 6 bases removed from V and 4 bases from J, the gap between germline ends came to 10 bases. Germline V gives CDR1 SGHNT, CDR2 YYREEE (reference sequence). The CDR3 length is 12 residues. CDR3 in amino acids: CASTKPSYGYTF. CDR3 DNA: TGTGCCAGCACCAAGCCCAGCTATGGCTACACCTTC.

The V and J genes are TRBV7-9 and TRBJ2-1, with D tentatively TRBD2 (5 bases). Trimming left V 1 base short and J 8 bases short, with 15 bases between. This CDR3 is 15 amino acids long. Germline lookup yields CDR1 SEHNR and CDR2 FQNEAQ (reference sequence). CDR3 nucleotides: TGTGCCAGCAGCTTAGTATCGGGGAGCAGGCATGAGCAGTTCTTC. Translating it yields CASSLVSGSRHEQFF.

J is TRBJ2-7 and V is TRBV10-3, with D perhaps TRBD2 (5 bases). Trimming removed 4 bases at V and 6 bases at J, with 7 bases between. Germline V lookup: CDR1 ENHRY, CDR2 SYGVKD. CDR3 length equals 11 residues. CDR3 residues: CAISGGGEQYV. The CDR3 DNA reads TGTGCCATCAGTGGCGGAGGCGAGCAGTACGTC.

The chain has TRBV7-9 and TRBJ2-1, with 7 positions matching TRBD1. The V and J ends lost 1 base and 8 bases, in that order; junction bases with no gene match: 8. Germline CDR1 SEHNR, CDR2 FQNEAQ (reference sequence). The CDR3 length is 15 residues. In nucleotides, the CDR3 is TGTGCCAGCAGCTTAGTCCAGGGGGTTAGCGATGAGCAGTTCTTC. It codes for CASSLVQGVSDEQFF.

The chain recombines TRBV9 with TRBJ2-1, with no clear D. The CDR3 loop spans 15 amino acids. CDR1 is SGDLS, CDR2 YYNGEE, per germline. V was pared by 4 bases and J by 0 bases, with 11 bases between. The CDR3 here is CASSPAVNSYNEQFF. DNA of the CDR3: TGTGCCAGCAGCCCAGCAGTGAACTCCTACAATGAGCAGTTCTTC.

This chain uses TRBV5-1 with TRBJ2-1; possibly TRBD2 for D (6 bases). The V gene lost 4 bases and the J gene lost 6 bases, with 20 bases spanning the gap. This CDR3 region has 16 residues. Germline V gene sequence: CDR1 SGHRS, CDR2 YFSETQ. The DNA for the CDR3 is TGCGCCAGCAGCGCTCATACCGGGACTGGACTCAATGAGCAGTTCTTC. The encoded protein is CASSAHTGTGLNEQFF.

CDR3 sequence reads: CASSSHGYTF. Here the CDR3 DNA reads TGTGCCAGCAGCTCCCATGGCTACACCTTC. The chain couples TRBV21-1 to TRBJ1-2. TRBV21-1 is listed as a pseudogene. The CDR3 is 10 residues long.

V is TRBV30 and J is TRBJ1-3; D unresolved. This CDR3 has 15 amino acids. CDR1 and CDR2 from the germline V gene are GTSNPN and SVGIG (reference sequence). V was pared by 4 bases and J by 0 bases, with 13 bases between. CDR3 in DNA: TGTGCCTGGACTCATCGGGGATACTCTGGAAACACCATATATTTT. It encodes CAWTHRGYSGNTIYF.

The CDR3 region is CASSPIPGSYEQYV. The CDR3, as DNA: TGTGCCAGCTCACCGATCCCGGGCTCCTACGAGCAGTACGTC. This chain uses TRBV18 with TRBJ2-7; D ambiguous. This CDR3 has 14 amino acids. V lost 3 bases to trimming and J lost 0 bases, with 9 bases between them. CDR1 and CDR2 from the germline V gene are KGHSH and LQKENI.

The V call is TRBV7-2, the J call TRBJ2-3; 7 positions match TRBD1. Trimming removed 2 bases from V and 1 base from J; junction bases left unmatched: 6. This CDR3 is 16 amino acids long. Germline assignment: CDR1 SGHTA and CDR2 FQGNSA. In nucleotides, the CDR3 is TGTGCCAGCAGCTTAAGACAGGGTCGGGGCACAGATACGCAGTATTTT. The encoded protein is CASSLRQGRGTDTQYF.

The J gene is TRBJ2-2, the V gene TRBV7-6, with D maybe TRBD1 (6 bases). CDR3 size: 13 residues. Germline lookup yields CDR1 SGHVS and CDR2 FNYEAQ. Between the trimmed V and J ends, which lost 5 bases and 4 bases, there was a span of 8 bases. CDR3 sequence reads: CASSRGGTGELFF. The DNA of the CDR3 is TGTGCCAGCAGCCGAGGGGGCACCGGGGAGCTGTTTTTT.

There are a few counts of this clone. This rearrangement joins TRBV29-1 to TRBJ2-7, with 10 bases lining up with TRBD1. Looked up from germline, CDR1 is SQVTM and CDR2 is ANQGSEA. Trimming took 5 bases from V and 2 from J; bases not matched to a gene: 6. This CDR3 comprises 14 residues. Written as DNA, the CDR3 is TGCAGCGTTCGGACAGGGGGTGCCCCCTACGAGCAGTACTTC. Translation gives CSVRTGGAPYEQYF.

The rearrangement links TRBV11-3 to TRBJ2-3; D perhaps matches TRBD2 (5 bases). Germline V lookup: CDR1 SGHNT, CDR2 YENEEA. V was cut by 3 bases and J by 4 bases, with 14 bases left in between. The CDR3 extends over 15 amino acids. This CDR3 reads CASSFAWESPDTQYF. For the CDR3, the DNA is TGTGCCAGCAGCTTTGCGTGGGAGTCCCCAGATACGCAGTATTTT.

A few counts support this clone. The V gene is TRBV7-9, the J gene TRBJ2-5; D is possibly TRBD2 (5 bases). From germline, CDR1 is SEHNR and CDR2 FQNEAQ (reference sequence). The CDR3 extends over 11 amino acids. The V gene lost 0 bases and the J gene lost 9 bases, with 5 bases spanning the gap. The CDR3 loop is CASSLAGAQYF. The CDR3, as DNA: TGTGCCAGCAGCTTAGCCGGGGCCCAGTACTTC. The complete variable domain, with remaining parts taken from reference TRBV7-9 and TRBJ2-5, reads DTGVSQNPRHKITKRGQNVTFRCDPISEHNRLYWYRQTLGQGPEFLTYFQNEAQLEKSRLLSDRFSAERPKGSFSTLEIQRTEQGDSAMYLCASSLAGAQYFGPGTRLLVL.

The chain recombines TRBV15 with TRBJ2-3; D might be TRBD2 (5 bases). The CDR3 length is 12 residues. CDR1 and CDR2 (germline): LNHNV, YYDKDF (reference sequence). Trimming cost V 1 base and J 14 bases, with 13 bases left between them. Written as DNA, the CDR3 is TGTGCCACCAGCAGAGGTCTAGCCGAGAGGTATTTT. Amino acids: CATSRGLAERYF. Together with reference TRBV15 and TRBJ2-3, the CDR3 gives the full variable domain: DAMVIQNPRYQVTQFGKPVTLSCSQTLNHNVMYWYQQKSSQAPKLLFHYYDKDFNNEADTPDNFQSRRPNTSFCFLDIRSPGLGDTAMYLCATSRGLAERYFGPGTRLTVL.

This clone has more than one count but fewer than ten. The gene calls are TRBV11-2 and TRBJ2-1, with 10 bases lining up with TRBD1. CDR3 length equals 18 residues. Losses at the gene ends were 1 base for V and 4 bases for J; bases not matched to a gene: 10. Germline V gene lookup returns CDR1 SGHAT and CDR2 FQNNGV. The CDR3: CASSLVPTDRGKYNEQFF. The CDR3, as DNA: TGTGCCAGCAGCTTAGTCCCTACGGACAGGGGGAAGTACAATGAGCAGTTCTTC.

This clone was observed a few times. The chain uses TRBV18 and TRBJ2-1; D is unresolved. The V end was cut by 1 base, the J end by 7 bases, with 11 bases between. Per the germline V gene, CDR1 is KGHSH and CDR2 is LQKENI. The CDR3 sequence is 14 residues long. In DNA, the CDR3 is TGTGCCAGCTCACCACTGGTAGAAGGGAATGAGCAGTTCTTC. This encodes CASSPLVEGNEQFF.

This clone was detected only a few times. In the same sample, other DNA sequences code for this CDR3. The CDR3 DNA is TGTGCCAGCTCACCACCGGGGGCCTACGAGCAGTACTTC. Protein product: CASSPPGAYEQYF. V is TRBV18 and J is TRBJ2-7; D is tentatively TRBD1 or TRBD2 (5 bases each). Germline V gives CDR1 KGHSH, CDR2 LQKENI. V dropped 0 bases and J dropped 2 bases, with 5 bases sitting between them. This CDR3 has 13 residues.

This clone was detected only a few times. This chain uses TRBV7-9 with TRBJ2-3; D is ambiguous. The CDR3 sequence is 14 residues long. The germline V and J ends were trimmed by 5 bases and 4 bases, with 13 bases remaining between them. The germline CDR1 and CDR2 sequences are SEHNR and FQNEAQ (reference sequence). CDR3 sequence reads: CASSPTRGADTQYF. As DNA, the CDR3 is TGTGCCAGCAGCCCTACAAGAGGAGCAGATACGCAGTATTTT.

This clone was found a few times. The V gene is TRBV27, the J gene TRBJ2-3, with D hard to call. V was pared by 3 bases and J by 4 bases, with 8 bases between. The CDR3 covers 13 residues. The germline V gene encodes CDR1 MNHEY and CDR2 SMNVEV (reference sequence). CDR3 DNA sequence: TGTGCCAGCAGTTTTTTGGCTTCAGATACGCAGTATTTT. This gives the protein CASSFLASDTQYF.

The CDR3 reads CASSFAITDTQYF. In nucleotides, the CDR3 is TGTGCCAGCAGTTTCGCAATCACAGATACGCAGTATTTT. This chain uses TRBV27 with TRBJ2-3; D gene unclear. This CDR3 is 13 amino acids long. Germline V gives CDR1 MNHEY, CDR2 SMNVEV (reference sequence). The V gene lost 3 bases and the J gene lost 2 bases, with 6 bases spanning the gap.

This clone was counted between two and nine times. The V call is TRBV7-9, the J call TRBJ2-1; 7 bases align to TRBD2. Losses at the gene ends were 5 bases for V and 2 bases for J; bases not matched to a gene: 6. The CDR3 sequence is 15 residues long. Per germline, CDR1 SEHNR and CDR2 FQNEAQ (reference sequence). The CDR3 here is CASSPQGGPYNEQFF. In nucleotides, the CDR3 is TGTGCCAGCAGCCCGCAGGGAGGGCCCTACAATGAGCAGTTCTTC. Complete variable domain (other parts from reference TRBV7-9 and TRBJ2-1): DTGVSQNPRHKITKRGQNVTFRCDPISEHNRLYWYRQTLGQGPEFLTYFQNEAQLEKSRLLSDRFSAERPKGSFSTLEIQRTEQGDSAMYLCASSPQGGPYNEQFFGPGTRLTVL.

This clone turned up a few times. The V gene is TRBV2, the J gene TRBJ2-5; D is unclear. Germline V gene lookup returns CDR1 SNHLY and CDR2 FYNNEI. The CDR3 covers 13 residues. V was clipped by 3 bases and J by 3 bases, with 8 bases between them. As DNA, the CDR3 is TGTGCCAGCAGTGAGGAAACTGAAGAGACCCAGTACTTC. This gives the protein CASSEETEETQYF. The whole variable domain, remainder taken from reference TRBV2 and TRBJ2-5, is EPEVTQTPSHQVTQMGQEVILRCVPISNHLYFYWYRQILGQKVEFLVSFYNNEISEKSEIFDDQFSVERPDGSNFTLKIRSTKLEDSAMYFCASSEETEETQYFGPGTRLLVL.

This clone was counted only a few times. The gene calls are TRBV15 and TRBJ2-2; 8 nucleotides agree with TRBD1. Germline CDR1 LNHNV, CDR2 YYDKDF (reference sequence). The V gene end was trimmed by 2 bases and the J gene end by 2 bases; junction bases not matched to a gene: 4. This CDR3 has 16 residues. DNA for the CDR3: TGTGCCACCAGCAGACAGGACAGGGCCAACACCGGGGAGCTGTTTTTT. It encodes CATSRQDRANTGELFF.

CDR3 amino acids: CASSSSPTSGTYQETQYF. The CDR3 nucleotides read TGTGCCAGCAGCTCCTCTCCGACTAGCGGGACGTACCAAGAGACCCAGTACTTC. The chain couples TRBV7-9 to TRBJ2-5; 11 bases align to TRBD2. The V and J ends lost 4 bases and 0 bases, in that order; junction bases with no gene match: 10. The CDR3 spans 18 residues. Germline V gene data show CDR1 as SEHNR and CDR2 as FQNEAQ (reference sequence).